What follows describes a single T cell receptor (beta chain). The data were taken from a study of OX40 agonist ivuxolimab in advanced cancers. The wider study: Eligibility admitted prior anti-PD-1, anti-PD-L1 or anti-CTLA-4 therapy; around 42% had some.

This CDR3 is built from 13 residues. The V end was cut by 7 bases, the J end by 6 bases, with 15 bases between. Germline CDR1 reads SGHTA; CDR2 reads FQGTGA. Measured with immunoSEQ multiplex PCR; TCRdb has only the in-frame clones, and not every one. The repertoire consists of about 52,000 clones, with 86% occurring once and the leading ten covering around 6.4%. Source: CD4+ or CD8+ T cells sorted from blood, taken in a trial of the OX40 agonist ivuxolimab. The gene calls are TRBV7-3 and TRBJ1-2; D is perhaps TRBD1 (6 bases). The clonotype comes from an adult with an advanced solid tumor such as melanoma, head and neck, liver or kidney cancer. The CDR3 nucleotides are TGTGCCAGCACCAAGGGGGGGCTAGATGGCTACACCTTC. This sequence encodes CASTKGGLDGYTF.